This T cell receptor (beta chain) was retrieved from a study of human CD8 memory T cell subsets. The germline gives CDR1 SGHRS, CDR2 YFSETQ. The CDR3 covers 14 residues. Researchers made TCR beta libraries via UMI-labeled 5' RACE. TCRdb re-called the 5' RACE reads, yielding one record per CDR3 amino acid sequence without DNA. The table lists approximately 5,400 distinct CDR3 sequences. Study-level points and caveats: The beta chain was the only T cell receptor chain that the study sequenced.

Details on this clonotype: The antigen is undetermined.

The sequence was collected from a human donor in good health. The rearrangement uses TRBV5-1 and TRBJ2-7; TCRdb returns TRBD1, unconfirmable since there is no DNA. The sequenced sample was CD8+ effector memory T cells (TEM) sorted from PBMCs. Sample subset: effector memory CD8 T cells, CCR7- CD45RO+ CD95+. The chain's CDR3 is CASSRSTEIYEQYF.